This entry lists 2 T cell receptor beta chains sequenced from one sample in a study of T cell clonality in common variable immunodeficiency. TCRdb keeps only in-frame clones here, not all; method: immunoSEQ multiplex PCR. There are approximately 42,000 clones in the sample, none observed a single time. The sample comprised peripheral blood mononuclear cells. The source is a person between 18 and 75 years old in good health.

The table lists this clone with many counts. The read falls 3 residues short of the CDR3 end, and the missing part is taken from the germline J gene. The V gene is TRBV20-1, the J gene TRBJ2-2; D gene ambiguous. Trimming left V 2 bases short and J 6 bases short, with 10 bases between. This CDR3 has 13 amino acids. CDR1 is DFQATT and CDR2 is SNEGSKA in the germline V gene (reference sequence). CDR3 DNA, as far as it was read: TGCAGTGCTAGATTCACAGTACCCGGGGAG. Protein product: CSARFTVPGE. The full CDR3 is CSARFTVPGELFF.

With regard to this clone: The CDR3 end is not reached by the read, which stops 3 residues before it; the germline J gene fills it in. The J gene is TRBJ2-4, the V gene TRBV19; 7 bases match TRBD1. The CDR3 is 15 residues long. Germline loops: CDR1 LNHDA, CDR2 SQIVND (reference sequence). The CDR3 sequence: CASSIPWTGNYGQYF. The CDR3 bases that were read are TGTGCCAGTAGTATCCCTTGGACAGGAAACTATGGT.